The sequence of this T cell receptor (beta chain) was determined in a study of T cell responses to AZD1222 COVID-19 vaccine. Study findings and constraints: White British ancestry dominated among donors, who included more females, and clonal diversity was possibly underestimated. Among AZD1222 vaccinees, only six or seven were seropositive at baseline.

This clone came up once. What it binds is not known. V lost 3 bases to trimming and J lost 10 bases, with 13 bases between them. The CDR3 is made up of 14 amino acids. Germline values: CDR1 LNHDA, CDR2 SQIVND (reference sequence). Repertoires were generated with immunoSEQ multiplex PCR, while TCRdb's copy carries only in-frame clones and drops some. The sample has around 190,000 clones; approximately 94% are singletons. The sequence derives from an adult who received the AZD1222 COVID-19 vaccine. The starting material was peripheral blood, obtained 28 days after the second AZD1222 dose. V and J are TRBV19 and TRBJ1-6; D perhaps matches TRBD1 (6 bases). The CDR3 region has the DNA TGTGCCAGTAGTATTCGGAATACAGGGTCACCCCTCCACTTT. This translates into CASSIRNTGSPLHF.